This TCR beta chain was sequenced in a study of regulatory T cells in long-lasting Graves disease. Building of the TCR beta libraries involved iRepertoire HTBI primers and Arm-PCR of CDR3 regions. TCRdb reprocessed the multiplex PCR reads via MiXCR and lists one record per CDR3 protein. The sample shows about 460,000 distinct CDR3 sequences, around a fifth of them seen only once. Germline CDR1 reads MDHEN; CDR2 reads SYDVKM. The CDR3 totals 17 residues. V dropped 5 bases and J dropped 1; count of bases not matched to a gene: 13. Study-wide results and caveats: Authors noted too few samples as a limitation. Among the persistent patients, 2,741 public clonotypes were shared, more than the 750 to 1,000 shared among new patients. Persistent disease was characterized by preferential usage of TRBV28, TRBJ1-2 and TRBJ2-5.

As to time point: persistent/refractory GD, antithyroid drugs over 5 years with positive TRAb. Isolated PBMC RNA provided the starting material for the TCR library. Many counts were recorded for this clonotype. The antigen remains unidentified. The V call is TRBV28, the J call TRBJ2-7; TRBD1 aligns across 8 bases. The source was peripheral blood mononuclear cells (PBMCs), collected when the disease was refractory, from a patient treated with antithyroid drugs. This receptor was taken from a female donor with Graves disease. The CDR3, as DNA: TGTGCCAGCAGTCGCGCCCTTCAGGGGGCATTTTCCTACGAGCAGTACTTC. Translation gives CASSRALQGAFSYEQYF.